Listed below are T cell receptor beta chains from one sample, sequenced in a study of cytomegalovirus exposure and HLA in healthy donors. Using immunoSEQ multiplex PCR, the repertoire was profiled, and TCRdb retains in-frame clones only, with some absent. This sample has 150,000 to 200,000 clones, with roughly 80% found just once. Sequencing was done on a sample of PBMCs. Receptors originate from a woman under 30 in good health and CMV-seronegative. Each CDR3 is given with its conserved first and last residue. The order of the fields is D gene, clone size, V gene, J gene, CDR3 DNA, CDR3 protein. The D gene is left open where the match is weak. The size entry is marked missing in some rows and otherwise reads once, few, many or a size class.

D gene: TRBD1
clone size: NA
V gene: TRBV11-2
J gene: TRBJ1-1
CDR3 DNA: TGTGCCAGCAGCGGAAACAGGGGAGCTTTCTTT
CDR3 protein: CASSGNRGAFF

D gene: TRBD2
clone size: NA
V gene: TRBV7-9
J gene: TRBJ2-3
CDR3 DNA: TGTGCCAGCAGCCTGTTAGCGGGTCCCAGCACAGATACGCAGTATTTT
CDR3 protein: CASSLLAGPSTDTQYF

D gene: NA
clone size: NA
V gene: TRBV11-2
J gene: TRBJ1-2
CDR3 DNA: TGTGCCAGCAGCTTAGGGCAGGGGTGGGACTATGGCTACACCTTC
CDR3 protein: CASSLGQGWDYGYTF

D gene: TRBD1
clone size: NA
V gene: TRBV2
J gene: TRBJ1-1
CDR3 DNA: TGTGCCAGCAGTAGGACAGGGGTGGGCACTGAAGCTTTCTTT
CDR3 protein: CASSRTGVGTEAFF

D gene: TRBD1
clone size: NA
V gene: TRBV15
J gene: TRBJ2-7
CDR3 DNA: TGTGCCACCAGCTCGGACAGGTCACTGGAGCAGTACTTC
CDR3 protein: CATSSDRSLEQYF

D gene: TRBD2
clone size: once
V gene: TRBV6-5
J gene: TRBJ2-5
CDR3 DNA: TGTGCCAGCAGTCGACTAGCGGGAAGCCAAGAGACCCAGTACTTC
CDR3 protein: CASSRLAGSQETQYF

D gene: NA
clone size: NA
V gene: TRBV28
J gene: TRBJ2-7
CDR3 DNA: TGTGCCAGCAGGGAGGGAGGCGTAAACGAGCAGTACTTC
CDR3 protein: CASREGGVNEQYF

D gene: NA
clone size: NA
V gene: TRBV4-1
J gene: TRBJ1-2
CDR3 DNA: TGCGCCAGCAGCCAAGACACCCGTGTGGATTTGGAGGGCTATGGCTACACCTTC
CDR3 protein: CASSQDTRVDLEGYGYTF

D gene: TRBD1
clone size: NA
V gene: TRBV4-1
J gene: TRBJ1-2
CDR3 DNA: TGCGCCAGCAGCCAAGTGACAGGGGCTAACTATGGCTACACCTTC
CDR3 protein: CASSQVTGANYGYTF

D gene: TRBD2
clone size: NA
V gene: TRBV5-1
J gene: TRBJ2-1
CDR3 DNA: TGCGCCAGCAGCTCGGCTAGCGGTACCTACAATGAGCAGTTCTTC
CDR3 protein: CASSSASGTYNEQFF

D gene: TRBD2
clone size: NA
V gene: TRBV27
J gene: TRBJ2-7
CDR3 DNA: TGTGCCAGCAGTTTTCTCGTAGCGGGAGGCCCCGGCGAGCAGTACTTC
CDR3 protein: CASSFLVAGGPGEQYF

D gene: NA
clone size: NA
V gene: TRBV6-5
J gene: TRBJ2-1
CDR3 DNA: TGTGCCAGCAGTTCCCCGACAGGAAAGAATGAGCAGTTCTTC
CDR3 protein: CASSSPTGKNEQFF

D gene: TRBD1
clone size: NA
V gene: TRBV19
J gene: TRBJ1-2
CDR3 DNA: TGTGCCAGTAGTATACACAGGGGGGATGTGGTCTATGGCTACACCTTC
CDR3 protein: CASSIHRGDVVYGYTF

D gene: TRBD2
clone size: NA
V gene: TRBV4-3
J gene: TRBJ2-1
CDR3 DNA: TGCGCCAGCAGCCAACAACGCGGGGGACGGGATGAGCAGTTCTTC
CDR3 protein: CASSQQRGGRDEQFF

D gene: NA
clone size: NA
V gene: TRBV7-2
J gene: TRBJ2-1
CDR3 DNA: TGTGCCAGCAGCTTAGCGCGGCTCGACAGTTATGAGCAGTTCTTC
CDR3 protein: CASSLARLDSYEQFF

D gene: NA
clone size: NA
V gene: TRBV29-1
J gene: TRBJ1-2
CDR3 DNA: TGCAGCGGGTTGGGGGGGGAATCCTATGGCTACACCTTC
CDR3 protein: CSGLGGESYGYTF

D gene: TRBD1
clone size: NA
V gene: TRBV6-5
J gene: TRBJ2-5
CDR3 DNA: TGTGCCAGCAGTTACTCGATCGGGACAGGGTCACAGACCCAGTACTTC
CDR3 protein: CASSYSIGTGSQTQYF

D gene: NA
clone size: NA
V gene: TRBV9
J gene: TRBJ2-6
CDR3 DNA: TGTGCCAGCAGCGCAAGGTCAGGGGATGGGGCCAACGTCCTGACTTTC
CDR3 protein: CASSARSGDGANVLTF

D gene: NA
clone size: NA
V gene: TRBV6-1
J gene: TRBJ1-1
CDR3 DNA: TGTGCCAGCAGTGAAGCTCTGGGCGTGGGCACTGAAGCTTTCTTT
CDR3 protein: CASSEALGVGTEAFF

D gene: NA
clone size: NA
V gene: TRBV5-1
J gene: TRBJ2-1
CDR3 DNA: TGCGCCAGCAGCTCGAACACGGGAGAAGGGAATGAGCAGTTCTTC
CDR3 protein: CASSSNTGEGNEQFF

D gene: TRBD1
clone size: NA
V gene: TRBV7-9
J gene: TRBJ1-2
CDR3 DNA: TGTGCCAGCAGCCCCTACGTGGGGGACAGGTCTAACTATGGCTACACCTTC
CDR3 protein: CASSPYVGDRSNYGYTF

D gene: TRBD1
clone size: NA
V gene: TRBV19
J gene: TRBJ2-3
CDR3 DNA: TGTGCCAGTAGTGGGACAGGGGCTTTGGGCACAGATACGCAGTATTTT
CDR3 protein: CASSGTGALGTDTQYF

D gene: NA
clone size: NA
V gene: TRBV9
J gene: TRBJ1-3
CDR3 DNA: TGTGCCAGCAGCGATTCGAGACTCTCTGGAAACACCATATATTTT
CDR3 protein: CASSDSRLSGNTIYF

D gene: TRBD1
clone size: NA
V gene: TRBV19
J gene: TRBJ1-1
CDR3 DNA: TGTGCCAGTAGTATGGGACAGGGGGGGAACACTGAAGCTTTCTTT
CDR3 protein: CASSMGQGGNTEAFF

D gene: TRBD2
clone size: NA
V gene: TRBV6-6
J gene: TRBJ2-2
CDR3 DNA: TGTGCCAGCAGTTACGGAGCGGGGCCGAACACCGGGGAGCTGTTTTTT
CDR3 protein: CASSYGAGPNTGELFF

D gene: TRBD2
clone size: NA
V gene: TRBV2
J gene: TRBJ2-3
CDR3 DNA: TGTGCCAGCAGTGATGGTCTAGCGGGAGAAGGTGATACGCAGTATTTT
CDR3 protein: CASSDGLAGEGDTQYF

D gene: NA
clone size: NA
V gene: TRBV10-3
J gene: TRBJ2-1
CDR3 DNA: TGTGCCATCAGAGACCTTCTGGCGGAGAAGCAGTTCTTC
CDR3 protein: CAIRDLLAEKQFF

D gene: TRBD1
clone size: NA
V gene: TRBV2
J gene: TRBJ2-2
CDR3 DNA: TGTGCCAGCAGAGCCGGTGCCGGGACAGGGGGCACCGGGGAGCTGTTTTTT
CDR3 protein: CASRAGAGTGGTGELFF

D gene: NA
clone size: NA
V gene: TRBV7-6
J gene: TRBJ1-5
CDR3 DNA: TGTGCCAGCAGCTTGGGGCAGGGAAATCAGCCCCAGCATTTT
CDR3 protein: CASSLGQGNQPQHF

D gene: NA
clone size: NA
V gene: TRBV4-3
J gene: TRBJ1-2
CDR3 DNA: TGCGCCAGCAGCCAACCCGACAGGACGTACGGCTACACCTTC
CDR3 protein: CASSQPDRTYGYTF